This is a list of T cell receptor beta chains from one sample in a study of metastatic and nonmetastatic thyroid tumors. TCRdb re-called the PCR reads through MiXCR. Of about 59,000 clones in the sample, about 17% are singletons; the top ten hold roughly 10%. Sequencing was done on a sample of blood. The receptor set was obtained from a male donor with papillary thyroid cancer or a benign thyroid nodule (not recorded which). Some clones in this sample may be carry-over from other donors' samples. The CDR3 runs from the conserved cysteine through the conserved F or W. A D gene is named only where the DNA matches it firmly. Clone size is not always given. Where it is, it says once, few, many or a class for expanded clones.

j_gene: TRBJ2-2; d_gene: -; abundance: -; v_gene: TRBV19; CDR3aa: CASSILQLSKTGELFF; CDR3nt: TGTGCCAGTAGTATTTTACAGCTCAGCAAAACCGGGGAGCTGTTTTTT
j_gene: TRBJ2-5; d_gene: -; abundance: -; v_gene: TRBV30; CDR3aa: CAWSVRETQYF; CDR3nt: TGTGCCTGGAGTGTACGAGAGACCCAGTACTTC
j_gene: TRBJ2-2; d_gene: -; abundance: few; v_gene: TRBV14; CDR3aa: CASSQTFGSVSGELFF; CDR3nt: TGTGCCAGCAGCCAAACATTCGGCAGCGTTTCCGGGGAGCTGTTTTTT
j_gene: TRBJ2-2; d_gene: TRBD2; abundance: many; v_gene: TRBV7-3; CDR3aa: CASSRGLAGGPTGELFF; CDR3nt: TGTGCCAGCAGCCGGGGACTAGCGGGGGGCCCCACCGGGGAGCTGTTTTTT
j_gene: TRBJ2-1; d_gene: -; abundance: -; v_gene: TRBV6-1; CDR3aa: CASSLRGSTYNEQFF; CDR3nt: TGTGCCAGCAGCCTCCGGGGGAGCACCTACAATGAGCAGTTCTTC
j_gene: TRBJ2-7; d_gene: TRBD2; abundance: many; v_gene: TRBV5-1; CDR3aa: CASSLAGGVYEQYF; CDR3nt: TGCGCCAGCAGCTTAGCGGGGGGCGTGTACGAGCAGTACTTC
j_gene: TRBJ2-3; d_gene: TRBD1; abundance: -; v_gene: TRBV5-1; CDR3aa: CASSFGGQGATDTQYF; CDR3nt: TGCGCCAGCAGCTTCGGTGGACAGGGAGCCACAGATACGCAGTATTTT
j_gene: TRBJ2-3; d_gene: -; abundance: many; v_gene: TRBV9; CDR3aa: CASSVEVSTDTQYF; CDR3nt: TGTGCCAGCAGCGTAGAAGTGTCGACAGATACGCAGTATTTT
j_gene: TRBJ1-2; d_gene: TRBD1; abundance: few; v_gene: TRBV7-9; CDR3aa: CASSGQGYGYTF; CDR3nt: TGCGCCAGCAGTGGACAGGGATATGGCTACACCTTC
j_gene: TRBJ2-7; d_gene: TRBD1; abundance: -; v_gene: TRBV6-1; CDR3aa: CASRHGTGGPYDQYF; CDR3nt: TGTGCCAGCAGACACGGGACAGGGGGCCCCTACGATCAGTACTTC
j_gene: TRBJ2-6; d_gene: TRBD1; abundance: many; v_gene: TRBV13; CDR3aa: CASSWGRQGANGANVLTF; CDR3nt: TGTGCCAGCAGCTGGGGTAGGCAGGGGGCTAATGGGGCCAACGTCCTGACTTTC
j_gene: TRBJ1-2; d_gene: -; abundance: many; v_gene: TRBV2; CDR3aa: CASTVGIRNYGYTF; CDR3nt: TGTGCCAGCACGGTCGGAATACGAAACTATGGCTACACCTTC
j_gene: TRBJ2-3; d_gene: -; abundance: -; v_gene: TRBV29-1; CDR3aa: CSVEGSSFPRTDTQYF; CDR3nt: TGCAGCGTTGAAGGGTCCAGTTTCCCGCGCACAGATACGCAGTATTTT
j_gene: TRBJ2-1; d_gene: TRBD1; abundance: many; v_gene: TRBV7-9; CDR3aa: CASSLGQGDYNEQFF; CDR3nt: TGTGCCAGCAGCTTAGGACAGGGGGACTACAATGAGCAGTTCTTC
j_gene: TRBJ2-7; d_gene: -; abundance: -; v_gene: TRBV30; CDR3aa: CAWSDGVSYEQYF; CDR3nt: TGTGCCTGGAGTGATGGGGTGTCCTACGAGCAGTACTTC
j_gene: TRBJ1-2; d_gene: -; abundance: many; v_gene: TRBV5-6; CDR3aa: CASSPGMGAADGYTF; CDR3nt: TGTGCCAGCAGCCCCGGCATGGGGGCGGCTGATGGCTACACCTTC
j_gene: TRBJ1-5; d_gene: -; abundance: many; v_gene: TRBV19; CDR3aa: CASSRPLSGARQPQHF; CDR3nt: TGTGCCAGTAGTCGCCCCCTTTCAGGGGCTCGTCAGCCCCAGCATTTT
j_gene: TRBJ2-3; d_gene: -; abundance: many; v_gene: TRBV19; CDR3aa: CASTGGRLTGDTQYF; CDR3nt: TGTGCCAGTACAGGGGGGAGGCTGACGGGAGATACGCAGTATTTT
j_gene: TRBJ1-2; d_gene: -; abundance: many; v_gene: TRBV12-3/TRBV12-4; CDR3aa: CASSLGTANYGYTF; CDR3nt: TGTGCCAGCAGTTTAGGGACAGCTAACTATGGCTACACCTTC
j_gene: TRBJ2-1; d_gene: TRBD1; abundance: -; v_gene: TRBV9; CDR3aa: CASTCTGTGTLDEQFF; CDR3nt: TGTGCCAGCACCTGCACCGGGACAGGGACGTTAGATGAGCAGTTCTTT
j_gene: TRBJ2-2; d_gene: -; abundance: many; v_gene: TRBV12-3/TRBV12-4; CDR3aa: CASSLGRRGLANTGELFF; CDR3nt: TGTGCCAGCAGTTTAGGGCGGCGGGGCCTAGCGAACACCGGGGAGCTGTTTTTT
j_gene: TRBJ1-2; d_gene: -; abundance: many; v_gene: TRBV6-6; CDR3aa: CASSYRSGALGGYTF; CDR3nt: TGTGCCAGCAGTTATCGGTCGGGAGCCCTTGGGGGCTACACCTTC
j_gene: TRBJ2-2; d_gene: -; abundance: many; v_gene: TRBV11-2; CDR3aa: CASLGAPDTGELFF; CDR3nt: TGTGCCAGCCTAGGGGCGCCGGACACCGGGGAGCTGTTTTTT
j_gene: TRBJ2-4; d_gene: TRBD2; abundance: many; v_gene: TRBV5-6; CDR3aa: CASSLDISVPKSGSAKNIQYF; CDR3nt: TGTGCCAGCAGCTTGGATATCTCGGTTCCCAAGAGCGGGAGTGCCAAAAACATTCAGTACTTC
j_gene: TRBJ1-5; d_gene: -; abundance: many; v_gene: TRBV12-3/TRBV12-4; CDR3aa: CASTADNPKLRPQHF; CDR3nt: TGTGCCAGCACCGCGGACAATCCAAAGTTACGGCCCCAGCATTTT
j_gene: TRBJ2-1; d_gene: TRBD2; abundance: many; v_gene: TRBV4-2; CDR3aa: CASSQDHSGGYNEQFF; CDR3nt: TGTGCCAGCAGCCAAGATCATAGCGGGGGCTACAATGAGCAGTTCTTC
j_gene: TRBJ2-6; d_gene: -; abundance: many; v_gene: TRBV4-1; CDR3aa: CASSQELGLRAGSGANVLTF; CDR3nt: TGCGCCAGCAGCCAAGAACTGGGGCTCAGGGCGGGCTCTGGGGCCAACGTCCTGACTTTC
j_gene: TRBJ2-2; d_gene: -; abundance: many; v_gene: TRBV5-6; CDR3aa: CASSLPQTGELFF; CDR3nt: TGTGCCAGCAGCTTGCCGCAGACCGGGGAGCTGTTTTTT
j_gene: TRBJ1-5; d_gene: TRBD1; abundance: many; v_gene: TRBV4-2; CDR3aa: CASSTGQGVWENQPQHF; CDR3nt: TGTGCCAGCAGCACCGGACAGGGAGTATGGGAAAATCAACCCCAGCATTTT
j_gene: TRBJ2-2; d_gene: -; abundance: -; v_gene: TRBV14; CDR3aa: CASSQDLVVVGAGANTGELFF; CDR3nt: TGTGCCAGCAGCCAAGATTTAGTGGTTGTGGGGGCCGGGGCTAACACCGGGGAGCTGTTTTTT
j_gene: TRBJ2-1; d_gene: -; abundance: many; v_gene: TRBV29-1; CDR3aa: CSVRAVVGNEQFF; CDR3nt: TGCAGCGTTCGGGCCGTTGTGGGCAATGAGCAGTTCTTC
j_gene: TRBJ2-6; d_gene: TRBD2; abundance: many; v_gene: TRBV2; CDR3aa: CASSEAGEGSGANVLTF; CDR3nt: TGTGCCAGCAGTGAGGCGGGGGAGGGCTCTGGGGCCAACGTCCTGACTTTC
j_gene: TRBJ2-2; d_gene: TRBD2; abundance: many; v_gene: TRBV7-9; CDR3aa: CASSLREFGELFF; CDR3nt: TGTGCCAGCAGCTTGCGGGAGTTCGGGGAGCTGTTTTTT
j_gene: TRBJ2-3; d_gene: -; abundance: few; v_gene: TRBV28; CDR3aa: CASMGHHPDGGVGEDTQYF; CDR3nt: TGTGCCAGCATGGGACACCACCCCGACGGCGGGGTTGGTGAAGATACGCAGTATTTT
j_gene: TRBJ2-7; d_gene: -; abundance: -; v_gene: TRBV20-1; CDR3aa: CSARELLPGDQYF; CDR3nt: TGCAGTGCTAGAGAACTACTTCCGGGGGATCAGTACTTC
j_gene: TRBJ1-2; d_gene: -; abundance: many; v_gene: TRBV15; CDR3aa: CATSRDRDASNYGYTF; CDR3nt: TGTGCCACCAGCAGAGATAGGGACGCCTCTAACTATGGCTACACCTTC
j_gene: TRBJ1-1; d_gene: -; abundance: many; v_gene: TRBV6-2/TRBV6-3; CDR3aa: CASRGVGRANEAFF; CDR3nt: TGTGCCAGCAGGGGGGTGGGAAGGGCAAATGAAGCTTTCTTT
j_gene: TRBJ2-2; d_gene: TRBD1; abundance: many; v_gene: TRBV7-3; CDR3aa: CASSLTGQGAVSGELFF; CDR3nt: TGTGCCAGCAGCTTAACAGGACAGGGGGCGGTGTCCGGGGAGCTGTTTTTT
j_gene: TRBJ2-5; d_gene: -; abundance: many; v_gene: TRBV9; CDR3aa: CASSGSEETQYF; CDR3nt: TGTGCCAGCAGCGGAAGTGAGGAGACCCAGTACTTC
j_gene: TRBJ2-7; d_gene: -; abundance: -; v_gene: TRBV20-1; CDR3aa: CSAETGWPYEQYF; CDR3nt: TGCAGTGCTGAGACTGGGTGGCCCTACGAGCAGTACTTC
j_gene: TRBJ1-1; d_gene: TRBD1; abundance: many; v_gene: TRBV30; CDR3aa: CAWSTRGRGKAFF; CDR3nt: TGTGCCTGGAGCACGAGGGGGCGGGGTAAAGCTTTCTTT
j_gene: TRBJ1-3; d_gene: -; abundance: many; v_gene: TRBV30; CDR3aa: CAWSEKGSRLFSGNTIYF; CDR3nt: TGTGCCTGGAGTGAGAAGGGCAGCCGCCTTTTCTCTGGAAACACCATATATTTT
j_gene: TRBJ1-6; d_gene: TRBD1; abundance: -; v_gene: TRBV6-1; CDR3aa: CASSTGQGYSPINF; CDR3nt: TGTGCCAGCAGTACAGGACAGGGATATTCACCCATCAACTTT
j_gene: TRBJ2-5; d_gene: TRBD2; abundance: many; v_gene: TRBV5-1; CDR3aa: CASSAGGGETQYF; CDR3nt: TGCGCCAGCAGCGCGGGGGGGGGCGAGACCCAGTACTTC
j_gene: TRBJ2-3; d_gene: TRBD2; abundance: many; v_gene: TRBV9; CDR3aa: CASSATSLGTDTQYF; CDR3nt: TGTGCCAGCAGCGCGACTAGCCTAGGCACAGATACGCAGTATTTT
j_gene: TRBJ2-3; d_gene: -; abundance: many; v_gene: TRBV28; CDR3aa: CASGMGGAGTDTQYF; CDR3nt: TGTGCCAGCGGCATGGGGGGGGCTGGCACAGATACGCAGTATTTT
j_gene: TRBJ1-1; d_gene: TRBD1; abundance: many; v_gene: TRBV6-1; CDR3aa: CASRTGARTEAFF; CDR3nt: TGTGCCAGCAGGACAGGGGCGAGGACTGAAGCTTTCTTT
j_gene: TRBJ2-3; d_gene: -; abundance: many; v_gene: TRBV24-1; CDR3aa: CATSESSRTDTQYF; CDR3nt: TGTGCCACCAGTGAGAGCTCCCGCACAGATACGCAGTATTTT
j_gene: TRBJ2-6; d_gene: -; abundance: -; v_gene: TRBV12-3/TRBV12-4; CDR3aa: CASRSLGGDGTGANVLAF; CDR3nt: TGTGCCAGCAGGTCCCTAGGGGGAGACGGGACTGGGGCCAACGTCCTTGCTTTC
j_gene: TRBJ1-2; d_gene: -; abundance: many; v_gene: TRBV29-1; CDR3aa: CSVEDGGGGYTF; CDR3nt: TGCAGCGTTGAAGATGGGGGGGGTGGCTACACCTTC
j_gene: TRBJ1-1; d_gene: -; abundance: many; v_gene: TRBV30; CDR3aa: CAWRATKTGNTEAFF; CDR3nt: TGTGCCTGGAGAGCGACTAAGACCGGGAACACTGAAGCTTTCTTT